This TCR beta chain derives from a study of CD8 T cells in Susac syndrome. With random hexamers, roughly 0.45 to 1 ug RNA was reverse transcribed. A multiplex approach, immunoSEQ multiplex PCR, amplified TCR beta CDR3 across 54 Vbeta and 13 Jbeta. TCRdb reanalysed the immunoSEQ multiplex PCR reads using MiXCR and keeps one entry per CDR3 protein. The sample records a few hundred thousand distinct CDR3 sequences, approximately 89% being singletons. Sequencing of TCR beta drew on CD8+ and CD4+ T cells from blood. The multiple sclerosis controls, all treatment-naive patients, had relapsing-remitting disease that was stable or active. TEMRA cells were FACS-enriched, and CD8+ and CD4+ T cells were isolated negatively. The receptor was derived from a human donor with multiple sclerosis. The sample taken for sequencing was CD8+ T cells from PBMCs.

As DNA, the CDR3 is TGTGCCAGCAGCGTAACGGGACAGCAAGAGACCCAGTACTTC. Translating gives CASSVTGQQETQYF. The chain joins TRBV9 to TRBJ2-5; 7 nucleotides line up with TRBD1. V shed 1 base, J shed 2 bases, and the junction held 2 bases outside the gene matches. The germline gives CDR1 SGDLS, CDR2 YYNGEE. The CDR3 contains 14 residues.